This entry describes one T cell receptor (beta chain). The antigen remains unidentified. The CDR3 goes on 3 residues after the read ends, and that part is filled in from the germline J gene. TCRdb's copy holds only in-frame clones and misses some; the assay was immunoSEQ multiplex PCR. This table holds over 45,000 clones. This sample was taken from a study of Tregs in tolerant kidney transplant recipients. Points from the study as a whole: Validation in larger populations is needed because few patients were studied. Nucleotide sequences could not be compared across some patients' samples due to primer changes. This study did not directly address biological reproducibility.

Germline-derived CDR1 and CDR2 are LNHDA and SQIVND (reference sequence). The ends lost 3 bases at V and 0 bases at J; junction bases unmatched: 5. The length of the CDR3 is 15 residues. CD4+CD25+CD127- Tregs, CD4+CD25- non-Tregs, CD4 and CD8 cells were sorted. The sequencing used CD4+ T cells from blood, collected before the transplant. This chain links TRBV19 with TRBJ2-7; 7 positions agree with TRBD1. The receptor comes from a human donor who received a combined kidney and bone marrow transplant. The DNA read from the CDR3 is TGTGCCAGTAGTATGCCGGGACAGAGCTCCTACGAG. Translating gives CASSMPGQSSYE. In full, the CDR3 reads CASSMPGQSSYEQYF. The full variable domain, completed using reference TRBV19 and TRBJ2-7, is DGGITQSPKYLFRKEGQNVTLSCEQNLNHDAMYWYRQDPGQGLRLIYYSQIVNDFQKGDIAEGYSVSREKKESFPLTVTSAQKNPTAFYLCASSMPGQSSYEQYFGPGTRLTVT.